What follows describes a single T cell receptor (beta chain). The target of this receptor is not known. Nothing much larger sits one base from this clone, and base qualities are not available. The sample belongs to a study of CD8 T cells in ankylosing spondylitis (dated by TCRdb to 2016 to 2017). At the level of the whole study: T cell receptor beta repertoires were profiled in healthy donors and ankylosing spondylitis patients so that disease-linked TCR variants could be found. In total, the full study cohort was made up of 85 to 140 healthy donors and approximately 27 ankylosing spondylitis patients. Samples of peripheral blood were taken, and for ankylosing spondylitis patients, synovial fluid was collected as well.

The full study reports these points: A TCR beta motif made up of several highly homologous amino acid variants appeared to be characteristic of blood from ankylosing spondylitis patients. The disease-linked clones were reported as significantly enriched in matched synovial fluid samples from ankylosing spondylitis patients. Some TCR beta motif variants had previously been reported in synovial fluid and blood of reactive arthritis patients, which suggested common disease-initiation mechanisms. In peripheral blood, the disease-linked clones were found at relatively low frequencies and had a CD8+ phenotype.

The germline V gene encodes CDR1 MDHEN and CDR2 SYDVKM. The V end loses 1 base and the J end loses 7 bases, and a stretch of 4 bases separates them. Spanning cysteine to phenylalanine, the CDR3 consists of 11 amino acids. The read is trimmed to its CDR3 DNA, 33 bases read in frame from base 1. The instrument given in TCRdb is Illumina HiSeq 2500. Quantitative 5'-RACE with molecular barcodes was the method used to prepare the TCR beta libraries. The paper's data handling went like this. A new computational method, built on a probabilistic model of VDJ rearrangement, was used to identify disease-linked TCR variants. TCRdb's own reprocessing of the public reads used fastp at Q25 and MiXCR and kept productive beta chains. Here each entry gathers all rows of one CDR3 protein and keeps the most common genes and DNA. For this entry, the V and J calls and clone size follow TCRdb and not the study's own pipeline. This sample is represented by 150,000 to 200,000 distinct CDR3 sequences; around 13% of them were singletons. The ten largest make up approximately 9.9% of the sample.

The sequenced material came from blood, either unsorted or a sorted T cell fraction (not recorded which). This receptor was identified in a female donor with ankylosing spondylitis or in good health (not recorded which). The rearrangement combines TRBV28 with TRBJ2-5, with the identity of the D gene unclear. CDR3 loop: CASSLYGTQYF. The DNA reads TGTGCCAGCAGTTTATACGGGACCCAGTACTTC.